The clone carrying this T cell receptor beta chain appeared a single time. Its cognate antigen is unknown. This entry comes from a study of type 1 and type 2 diabetes patients. The CDR3 runs to 15 residues. Germline values: CDR1 MNHNS, CDR2 SASEGT. With V trimmed by 4 bases and J by 9 bases, 11 bases remained unmatched. Whole-study findings and limits: Some HECs seen only in T1D might also appear in more T2D or control samples.

Amplification started from genomic DNA. Amplification of the beta chain CDR3 used 30 forward and 13 reverse multiplex primers. One entry per CDR3 protein, called by TCRdb with MiXCR from the multiplex PCR reads. The sample records 270,000 or so distinct CDR3 sequences, 47% being singletons. The genes are TRBV6-1 and TRBJ1-5, with 8 positions matching TRBD1. Input material: peripheral blood mononuclear cells (PBMCs). The TCR comes from a young man with type 2 diabetes. The CDR3 nucleotides read TGTGCCAGCAGTGGGAAGACAGGGGAGCGTGCGCCCCAGCATTTT. It encodes CASSGKTGERAPQHF.